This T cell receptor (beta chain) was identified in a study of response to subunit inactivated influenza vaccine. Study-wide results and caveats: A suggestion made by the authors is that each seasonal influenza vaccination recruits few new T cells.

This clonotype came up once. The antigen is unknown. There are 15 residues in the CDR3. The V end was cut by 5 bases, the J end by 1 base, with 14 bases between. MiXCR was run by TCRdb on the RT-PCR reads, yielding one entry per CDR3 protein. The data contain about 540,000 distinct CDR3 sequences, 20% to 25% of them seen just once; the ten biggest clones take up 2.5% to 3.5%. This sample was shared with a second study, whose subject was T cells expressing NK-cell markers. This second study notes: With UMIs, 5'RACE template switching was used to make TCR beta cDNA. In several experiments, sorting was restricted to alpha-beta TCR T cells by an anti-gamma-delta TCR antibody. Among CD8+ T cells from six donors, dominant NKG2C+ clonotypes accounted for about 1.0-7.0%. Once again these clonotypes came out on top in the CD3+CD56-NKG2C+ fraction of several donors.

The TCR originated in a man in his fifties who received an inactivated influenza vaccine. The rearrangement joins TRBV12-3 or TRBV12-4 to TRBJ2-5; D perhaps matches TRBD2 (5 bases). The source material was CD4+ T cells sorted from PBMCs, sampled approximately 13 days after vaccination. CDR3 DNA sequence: TGTGCCAGCAGTCACCAAGGGAGTGGCCAAGAGACCCAGTACTTC. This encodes CASSHQGSGQETQYF.